These 20 T cell receptor beta chains originate from one sample sequenced in a study of vaccination and CD4 T cells after COVID-19. As for treatment: roughly 10-day PBMC culture with coronavirus spike peptide pools or control peptides (ViraFEST assay). Their antigen targets remain unknown. An Oncomine TCR Beta short-read assay was used to sequence the DNA from cultured CD4+ T cells. Each CDR3 protein gets one entry after TCRdb re-called the PCR reads with MiXCR. The data show over 15,000 distinct CDR3 sequences, less than 50% seen once. The source was CD4+ T cells from blood, cultured in vitro, collected after SARS-CoV-2 vaccination. The origin of the receptors is a human donor who had recovered from COVID-19.

This clonotype has only a few counts. The chain links TRBV10-3 to TRBJ2-1; D might be TRBD1 or TRBD2, each matching 6 bases. The CDR3 is 14 amino acids. The V and J ends lost 4 bases and 8 bases respectively, with 15 bases between them. The germline gives CDR1 ENHRY, CDR2 SYGVKD. The CDR3 DNA is TGTGCCATCAGTGGGGCAAAGGGGGGCGATGAGCAGTTCTTC. Translation gives CAISGAKGGDEQFF.

This chain joins TRBV14 and TRBJ1-2; unclear D gene. Germline loops: CDR1 SGHDN, CDR2 FVKESK. V lost 4 bases, J lost 3 bases, and 18 bases lay in between. The CDR3 runs 16 residues. Here the CDR3 reads CASSLIGPGSDYGYTF. The CDR3 nucleotides read TGTGCCAGCAGCCTCATTGGTCCGGGGAGTGACTATGGCTACACCTTC. The whole variable domain, filled in from reference TRBV14 and TRBJ1-2, reads EAGVTQFPSHSVIEKGQTVTLRCDPISGHDNLYWYRRVMGKEIKFLLHFVKESKQDESGMPNNRFLAERTGGTYSTLKVQPAELEDSGVYFCASSLIGPGSDYGYTFGSGTRLTVV.

This clonotype showed up just a few times. The genes are TRBV18 and TRBJ1-2; 8 bases fit TRBD1. The trim removed 4 bases at V and 3 bases at J, leaving 13 bases unmatched. Germline lookup yields CDR1 KGHSH and CDR2 LQKENI. The CDR3 extends over 17 amino acids. The CDR3 sequence: CASSLRSQGAGDYGYTF. CDR3 nucleotide sequence: TGTGCCAGCTCACTTCGGAGTCAGGGGGCCGGGGACTATGGCTACACCTTC.

The chain employs TRBV2 and TRBJ2-3; TRBD2 agrees at 7 bases. The CDR3 is 17 residues long. Germline V gene sequence: CDR1 SNHLY, CDR2 FYNNEI. The junction had 10 bases not matched to a gene; V was cut back by 4 bases and J by 0 bases. The CDR3 DNA reads as TGTGCCAGCAGTGGGCGGACTAGTGTAACTAGCACAGATACGCAGTATTTT. This encodes CASSGRTSVTSTDTQYF.

This clonotype was counted only a few times. The chain has TRBV20-1 and TRBJ2-1, with a tentative D call TRBD2 (5 bases). Trimming cost V 6 bases and J 5 bases, with 17 bases left between them. The CDR3 sequence is 14 residues long. Per germline, CDR1 DFQATT and CDR2 SNEGSKA (reference sequence). In DNA form, the CDR3 reads TGCAGTGCCGCGGGTGGGAGATTCCACAATGAGCAGTTCTTC. It translates to CSAAGGRFHNEQFF.

This clonotype was observed a handful of times. This chain uses TRBV20-1 with TRBJ2-7, with 11 bases aligning to TRBD2. The CDR3 length is 17 residues. With 5 bases clipped from V and 6 bases from J, the junction kept 18 bases outside the gene matches. Germline CDR1 and CDR2: DFQATT and SNEGSKA (reference sequence). This CDR3 is CSAPTGRGLAGGGEQYF. The CDR3, as DNA: TGCAGTGCTCCTACGGGGCGAGGGCTAGCGGGAGGAGGCGAGCAGTACTTC.

The chain uses TRBV19 and TRBJ1-4; no firm D call. The CDR3 runs 13 residues. The germline V gene encodes CDR1 LNHDA and CDR2 SQIVND (reference sequence). Trimming cost V 3 bases and J 6 bases, with 8 bases left between them. DNA of the CDR3: TGTGCCAGTAGTATCGACTGGGATGAAAAACTGTTTTTT. As protein: CASSIDWDEKLFF.

The J gene is TRBJ2-7, the V gene TRBV7-9; TRBD1 matches at 7 bases. Trimming cost V 5 bases and J 5 bases; bases outside gene matches: 15. The CDR3 has 16 residues. CDR1 and CDR2 from the germline V gene are SEHNR and FQNEAQ (reference sequence). The chain's CDR3 is CASSGRDRAVINEQYF. In DNA, the CDR3 is TGTGCCAGCAGCGGCCGCGACAGGGCCGTCATAAACGAGCAGTACTTC.

The rearrangement joins TRBV20-1 to TRBJ2-1; D may be TRBD2 (6 bases). Between the trimmed V and J ends, which lost 5 bases and 5 bases, there was a span of 13 bases. The CDR3 spans 13 residues. The germline V gene has CDR1 DFQATT and CDR2 SNEGSKA (reference sequence). In DNA, the CDR3 is TGCAGTGCTCCCGGGACTTTTCACAATGAGCAGTTCTTC. Residues: CSAPGTFHNEQFF.

The chain recombines TRBV12-3 or TRBV12-4 with TRBJ1-2; D is possibly TRBD1 (5 bases). This CDR3 region has 13 residues. The V gene lost 3 bases and the J gene lost 9 bases, with 14 bases spanning the gap. CDR3 residues: CASSFEEGSSYTF. DNA for the CDR3: TGTGCCAGCAGTTTCGAGGAGGGGAGCAGCTACACCTTC.

This clonotype came up a few times. This rearrangement joins TRBV27 to TRBJ2-7, with D possibly matching TRBD1 (5 bases). This CDR3 comprises 17 residues. Trimming removed 9 bases at V and 2 bases at J, with 26 bases between. CDR1 and CDR2 from the germline V gene are MNHEY and SMNVEV (reference sequence). The CDR3 DNA is TGTGCCAGGTCCACACTGACAGATTTTAGTAGTACCTACGAGCAGTACTTC. Protein sequence: CARSTLTDFSSTYEQYF.

This clonotype was counted a single time. The chain combines TRBV2 with TRBJ2-3, with D perhaps matching TRBD1 (5 bases). Germline V gene sequence: CDR1 SNHLY, CDR2 FYNNEI. Trimming removed 4 bases from V and 4 bases from J, with 9 bases in between. The CDR3 loop spans 13 amino acids. CDR3 nucleotide sequence: TGTGCCAGCAGTGCAGGGTTGTCAGATACGCAGTATTTT. Its protein is CASSAGLSDTQYF.

This rearrangement joins TRBV7-2 to TRBJ2-3; 7 positions agree with TRBD2. This CDR3 has 17 amino acids. V trimming: 2 bases; J trimming: 1 base; junction bases outside the gene matches: 9. Germline CDR1 SGHTA, CDR2 FQGNSA. In DNA form, the CDR3 reads TGTGCCAGCAGCTTATGGGTTAGACTAGCCCGCACAGATACGCAGTATTTT. This sequence encodes CASSLWVRLARTDTQYF. Based on the CDR3 plus reference TRBV7-2 and TRBJ2-3, the full variable domain is GAGVSQSPSNKVTEKGKDVELRCDPISGHTALYWYRQSLGQGLEFLIYFQGNSAPDKSGLPSDRFSAERTGGSVSTLTIQRTQQEDSAVYLCASSLWVRLARTDTQYFGPGTRLTVL.

The rearrangement uses TRBV19 and TRBJ2-4; 10 nucleotides line up with TRBD1. The germline gives CDR1 LNHDA, CDR2 SQIVND (reference sequence). The length of the CDR3 is 18 residues. The ends lost 3 bases at V and 3 bases at J; junction bases unmatched: 11. As DNA, the CDR3 is TGTGCCAGTAGTATGAAGACAGGGGGCAATGACGGCAAAAACATTCAGTACTTC. It translates to CASSMKTGGNDGKNIQYF.

The rearrangement joins TRBV19 to TRBJ2-7; possible D gene TRBD2, 6 bases. CDR1 and CDR2 (germline): LNHDA, SQIVND (reference sequence). Trimming left V 1 base short and J 2 bases short, with 12 bases between. CDR3 length: 15 amino acids. CDR3 sequence: CASSIVGRGTYEQYF. Written as DNA, the CDR3 is TGTGCCAGTAGTATAGTAGGGCGGGGAACCTACGAGCAGTACTTC.

There are a few counts of this clonotype. The chain is built from TRBV6-1 and TRBJ1-2, with D perhaps TRBD1 (5 bases). The CDR3 has 13 residues. Germline CDR1 reads MNHNS; CDR2 reads SASEGT. V was trimmed by 7 bases and J by 5 bases, leaving 14 bases between them. Written as DNA, the CDR3 is TGTGCCAGCATCCCCAGGGAGGGTTATGGCTACACCTTC. This translates into CASIPREGYGYTF.

This clonotype was detected only a few times. The rearrangement joins TRBV19 to TRBJ2-7; possibly TRBD1 or TRBD2 for D (6 bases each). The V end lost 6 bases, the J end lost 0 bases, and 18 bases lay between the germline ends. Germline CDR1 and CDR2: LNHDA and SQIVND (reference sequence). The CDR3 extends over 16 amino acids. The CDR3 DNA is TGTGCCAGTAGCACGTGGGACGGGGGCGACTCCTACGAGCAGTACTTC. Amino acids: CASSTWDGGDSYEQYF. The whole variable domain, filled in from reference TRBV19 and TRBJ2-7, reads DGGITQSPKYLFRKEGQNVTLSCEQNLNHDAMYWYRQDPGQGLRLIYYSQIVNDFQKGDIAEGYSVSREKKESFPLTVTSAQKNPTAFYLCASSTWDGGDSYEQYFGPGTRLTVT.

The rearrangement joins TRBV30 to TRBJ1-5; 7 bases map to TRBD1. V trimming: 1 base; J trimming: 5 bases; junction bases outside the gene matches: 8. This CDR3 comprises 15 residues. The germline V gene encodes CDR1 GTSNPN and CDR2 SVGIG (reference sequence). The CDR3 spells CAWSEATGAHQPQHF. CDR3 DNA sequence: TGTGCCTGGAGTGAAGCTACAGGGGCTCATCAGCCCCAGCATTTT.

This clonotype was seen a few times. This chain links TRBV19 with TRBJ1-5, with 7 bases fitting TRBD1. V dropped 3 bases and J dropped 6; count of bases not matched to a gene: 5. The CDR3 runs 14 residues. CDR1 and CDR2 from the germline V gene are LNHDA and SQIVND (reference sequence). The CDR3 reads CASSIMRGLQPQHF. CDR3 in DNA: TGTGCCAGTAGTATTATGAGGGGGCTTCAGCCCCAGCATTTT.

The chain has TRBV15 and TRBJ1-1, with D hard to call. V lost 3 bases and J 0 bases, leaving 8 bases between the germline ends. This CDR3 comprises 14 residues. Germline V lookup: CDR1 LNHNV, CDR2 YYDKDF (reference sequence). CDR3 nucleotide sequence: TGTGCCACCAGCAGTAACTTAATGAACACTGAAGCTTTCTTT. Protein product: CATSSNLMNTEAFF.